This T cell receptor (beta chain) was identified during a study of blood T cells in healthy people across ages. The second PCR ran 7 to 11 cycles with a sample-barcoded 5' primer and J-beta primers. All samples yielded 2.5 million or more CDR3-containing paired-end reads. TCRdb re-derived calls from the 5' RACE reads in MiXCR, one entry per CDR3 protein. The sample lists a few hundred thousand distinct CDR3 sequences, over 45% occurring once. Overall study findings and caveats: Age showed a roughly linear inverse relationship with TCR beta diversity per million T cells.

This clonotype appeared a few times. What it recognizes is unknown. The sequence came from a man in his 60s in good health. Source material: blood.

The DNA of the CDR3 is TGCAGTGCCGGGACAGGCTCCTATAATTCACCCCTCCACTTT. Its translation is CSAGTGSYNSPLHF. The genes are TRBV20-1 and TRBJ1-6; 8 bases map to TRBD1. The V gene's germline CDR1 is DFQATT and CDR2 SNEGSKA (reference sequence). V lost 6 bases and J lost 0; bases outside the gene matches: 1. The CDR3 is 14 amino acids.